A single sample is the source of the 17 T cell receptor beta chains below, sequenced in a study of cytomegalovirus exposure and HLA in healthy donors. Both 60 Vbeta primers and 13 Jbeta primers went into the PCR. Generated by immunoSEQ multiplex PCR, the TCRdb table keeps only in-frame clones and is missing some. The table includes approximately 200,000 clones, 75% to 85% detected once. Sequencing was done on a sample of PBMCs. Source of these receptors: a woman under 30 in good health and CMV-seropositive.

This clone was counted only a few times. This sequence joins TRBV7-6 and TRBJ2-5, with a weak D call TRBD2 (5 bases). The last part of the DNA fits TRBJ2-7 better; the J call may be wrong. CDR1 SGHVS and CDR2 FNYEAQ come from the germline V gene. This CDR3 comprises 13 residues. DNA for the CDR3: TGTGCCAGCAGCCCCGGGGAGCCCTACGAGCAGTACTTC. This codes for CASSPGEPYEQYF.

The CDR3 region has the DNA TGTGCCAGCAGCTTAGTGATAGTGACAGGGGAACACCTTTCCGTGACCCAGTACTTC. As protein: CASSLVIVTGEHLSVTQYF. The genes are TRBV7-9 and TRBJ2-5; 8 nucleotides agree with TRBD1. The CDR3 length is 19 residues. Germline CDR1 reads SEHNR; CDR2 reads FQNEAQ (reference sequence). V lost 1 base and J lost 7; bases outside the gene matches: 20.

The chain combines TRBV4-3 with TRBJ2-3, with D possibly matching TRBD2 (6 bases). This CDR3 has 16 amino acids. In germline, CDR1 is LGHNA, CDR2 YSLEER. V was shortened by 8 bases and J by 5 bases, with 23 bases between the two germline ends. CDR3 residues: CASSSWGDPGGDTQYF. In DNA form, the CDR3 reads TGCGCCAGCTCCTCTTGGGGGGACCCTGGGGGAGATACGCAGTATTTT.

V and J are TRBV6-4 and TRBJ2-7, with 10 bases lining up with TRBD2. The CDR3 is made up of 15 amino acids. V was clipped by 3 bases and J by 3 bases; unmatched bases: 5. Germline V gene lookup returns CDR1 MRHNA and CDR2 SNTAGT. CDR3 in DNA: TGTGCCAGCAGTGAGAGCGGGGGGGAGGGCTACGAGCAGTACTTC. Its protein is CASSESGGEGYEQYF.

The chain employs TRBV4-1 and TRBJ2-1; 12 bases align to TRBD2. Germline-derived CDR1 and CDR2 are MGHRA and YSYEKL. The CDR3 loop spans 16 amino acids. Trimming cost V 0 bases and J 9 bases; bases outside gene matches: 6. The CDR3 DNA is TGCGCCAGCAGCCAAGATTCCGGACTAGCGGGGATTGAGCAGTTCTTC. This sequence encodes CASSQDSGLAGIEQFF.

The V call is TRBV9, the J call TRBJ2-1, with 7 bases fitting TRBD2. This CDR3 contains 16 residues. Per germline, CDR1 SGDLS and CDR2 YYNGEE. Trimming cost V 2 bases and J 1 base; bases outside gene matches: 6. Written as DNA, the CDR3 is TGTGCCAGCAGCGTCTTGCAGCGGGGTTCCTACAATGAGCAGTTCTTC. This codes for CASSVLQRGSYNEQFF.

The chain combines TRBV15 with TRBJ2-3; 13 nucleotides agree with TRBD2. From germline, CDR1 is LNHNV and CDR2 YYDKDF (reference sequence). Trimming cost V 1 base and J 1 base; bases outside gene matches: 5. This CDR3 comprises 18 residues. In DNA form, the CDR3 reads TGTGCCACCAGCAGAGGGGGACTAGCGGGGAGACGCACAGATACGCAGTATTTT. Translated, it gives CATSRGGLAGRRTDTQYF.

The chain employs TRBV7-6 and TRBJ2-3, with 8 bases identical to TRBD1. This CDR3 contains 19 residues. The trim removed 1 base at V and 2 bases at J, leaving 14 bases unmatched. Germline V gene sequence: CDR1 SGHVS, CDR2 FNYEAQ. This chain's CDR3 is CASSLVGDTAGQVTDTQYF. The CDR3, as DNA: TGTGCCAGCAGCTTAGTTGGAGACACCGCGGGACAGGTCACAGATACGCAGTATTTT.

The chain employs TRBV6-5 and TRBJ1-1; D may be TRBD1 (6 bases). The CDR3 loop spans 14 amino acids. Between the trimmed V and J ends, which lost 6 bases and 3 bases, there was a span of 14 bases. Per the germline V gene, CDR1 is MNHEY and CDR2 is SVGAGI. In DNA, the CDR3 is TGTGCCAGCAGCCAAGACAGGTCAGACACTGAAGCTTTCTTT. Translation gives CASSQDRSDTEAFF.

This chain links TRBV30 with TRBJ1-1, with 8 bases fitting TRBD1. The J segment lost 0 bases and the V segment lost 6 bases, leaving 6 bases of the junction unmatched. Looked up from germline, CDR1 is GTSNPN and CDR2 is SVGIG (reference sequence). The CDR3 length is 14 residues. The CDR3: CACYPRGLNTEAFF. In DNA, the CDR3 is TGTGCCTGTTACCCCAGGGGGCTGAACACTGAAGCTTTCTTT.

The V call is TRBV5-1, the J call TRBJ2-3; TRBD2 is a possible D gene (5 bases). CDR3 length equals 14 residues. Per germline, CDR1 SGHRS and CDR2 YFSETQ. V was cut by 1 base and J by 2 bases, with 8 bases left in between. DNA for the CDR3: TGCGCCAGCAGCTTGCCGGGGTCCACAGATACGCAGTATTTT. As protein: CASSLPGSTDTQYF.

The rearrangement links TRBV9 to TRBJ2-2, with D unresolved. Per germline, CDR1 SGDLS and CDR2 YYNGEE. The CDR3 totals 14 residues. The V end was cut by 4 bases, the J end by 5 bases, with 12 bases between. DNA of the CDR3: TGTGCCAGCAGCCCCCGCGTGTCAACCGGGGAGCTGTTTTTT. It codes for CASSPRVSTGELFF.

The gene calls are TRBV29-1 and TRBJ1-2; maybe TRBD1 (6 bases). Germline CDR1 is SQVTM and CDR2 is ANQGSEA. The CDR3 contains 12 residues. V was trimmed by 7 bases and J by 5 bases, leaving 14 bases between them. The CDR3 DNA reads TGCAGCGCGCGACAGGAGATTTATGGCTACACCTTC. Translating it yields CSARQEIYGYTF.

The chain has TRBV5-1 and TRBJ2-1; 8 bases align to TRBD1. CDR1 is SGHRS, CDR2 YFSETQ, per germline. Trimming took 1 base from V and 6 from J; bases not matched to a gene: 0. This CDR3 contains 13 residues. The CDR3 DNA follows: TGCGCCAGCAGCTTGACAGGGGGCAATGAGCAGTTCTTC. As protein: CASSLTGGNEQFF.

V gene TRBV21-1 combines with J gene TRBJ2-7; TRBD2, the table's D call, lacks a check against the DNA. TRBV21-1 is tagged as a pseudogene. The CDR3 runs to 15 residues. Here the CDR3 DNA reads TGTGCCACCCCGAGCCCTAGCGGGGCCTTACCTCAGCAGTACGTC. Its protein is CATPSPSGALPQQYV.

CDR3 DNA: TGTGCCAGCAGCGTAGACAGCTACGAGCAGTACTTC. The encoded protein is CASSVDSYEQYF. V usage is TRBV9 and J usage is TRBJ2-7; D ambiguous. V shed 0 bases and J shed 3 bases, with 4 bases lying between them. The length of the CDR3 is 12 residues. The germline V gene encodes CDR1 SGDLS and CDR2 YYNGEE.

The chain joins TRBV7-6 to TRBJ2-3; 10 bases agree with TRBD2. The CDR3 is made up of 15 amino acids. Trimming at V came to 5 bases and at J to 4 bases, leaving 6 bases not matched to a gene. CDR1 is SGHVS, CDR2 FNYEAQ, per germline. The CDR3 protein is CASSQRGGLADTQYF. The CDR3 DNA is TGTGCCAGCAGCCAGCGGGGGGGTTTAGCAGATACGCAGTATTTT.